The TCR beta chain described here comes from a study of control samples from healthy donors and cancer patients. CDR3 length: 15 amino acids. Germline V gene lookup returns CDR1 SGHRS and CDR2 YFSETQ. J was trimmed by 9 bases and V by 3 bases; bases with no gene match: 8. TCRdb's table, derived via immunoSEQ multiplex PCR, lists solely in-frame clones and lacks some. The table shows 65,000 to 80,000 clones, with around 90% occurring only once. The sample comprised PBMCs. The chain uses TRBV5-1 and TRBJ1-6; TRBD1 agrees at 8 bases. This receptor was obtained from a woman in her forties or fifties with colorectal cancer. CDR3 sequence reads: CASSSEQGVGSPLHF. CDR3 in DNA: TGCGCCAGCAGCTCCGAACAGGGGGTGGGTTCACCCCTCCACTTT.